Here is one TCR beta chain with its context. Libraries were prepared by immunoSEQ multiplex PCR; TCRdb keeps only in-frame clonotypes and omits some of them. The sample gives some 180,000 clones, around 89% of which show up once; 0.5% to 0.75% is in the top ten. This record belongs to a study of blood T cell repertoires in COVID-19. Overall study: Nucleic acid was either cDNA or gDNA, and it came from T cells, B-cell-depleted T cells, or PBMCs.

The CDR3 is made up of 13 amino acids. Germline loops: CDR1 SGHDT, CDR2 YYEEEE. The ends lost 4 bases at V and 3 bases at J; junction bases unmatched: 2. This chain joins TRBV5-6 and TRBJ1-1, with 8 bases matching TRBD1. The sequence was collected from a middle-aged man with acute or convalescent COVID-19. The sample comprised peripheral blood. The CDR3 is CASSLDRDTEAFF. In DNA, the CDR3 is TGTGCCAGCAGCCTGGACAGGGACACTGAAGCTTTCTTT.